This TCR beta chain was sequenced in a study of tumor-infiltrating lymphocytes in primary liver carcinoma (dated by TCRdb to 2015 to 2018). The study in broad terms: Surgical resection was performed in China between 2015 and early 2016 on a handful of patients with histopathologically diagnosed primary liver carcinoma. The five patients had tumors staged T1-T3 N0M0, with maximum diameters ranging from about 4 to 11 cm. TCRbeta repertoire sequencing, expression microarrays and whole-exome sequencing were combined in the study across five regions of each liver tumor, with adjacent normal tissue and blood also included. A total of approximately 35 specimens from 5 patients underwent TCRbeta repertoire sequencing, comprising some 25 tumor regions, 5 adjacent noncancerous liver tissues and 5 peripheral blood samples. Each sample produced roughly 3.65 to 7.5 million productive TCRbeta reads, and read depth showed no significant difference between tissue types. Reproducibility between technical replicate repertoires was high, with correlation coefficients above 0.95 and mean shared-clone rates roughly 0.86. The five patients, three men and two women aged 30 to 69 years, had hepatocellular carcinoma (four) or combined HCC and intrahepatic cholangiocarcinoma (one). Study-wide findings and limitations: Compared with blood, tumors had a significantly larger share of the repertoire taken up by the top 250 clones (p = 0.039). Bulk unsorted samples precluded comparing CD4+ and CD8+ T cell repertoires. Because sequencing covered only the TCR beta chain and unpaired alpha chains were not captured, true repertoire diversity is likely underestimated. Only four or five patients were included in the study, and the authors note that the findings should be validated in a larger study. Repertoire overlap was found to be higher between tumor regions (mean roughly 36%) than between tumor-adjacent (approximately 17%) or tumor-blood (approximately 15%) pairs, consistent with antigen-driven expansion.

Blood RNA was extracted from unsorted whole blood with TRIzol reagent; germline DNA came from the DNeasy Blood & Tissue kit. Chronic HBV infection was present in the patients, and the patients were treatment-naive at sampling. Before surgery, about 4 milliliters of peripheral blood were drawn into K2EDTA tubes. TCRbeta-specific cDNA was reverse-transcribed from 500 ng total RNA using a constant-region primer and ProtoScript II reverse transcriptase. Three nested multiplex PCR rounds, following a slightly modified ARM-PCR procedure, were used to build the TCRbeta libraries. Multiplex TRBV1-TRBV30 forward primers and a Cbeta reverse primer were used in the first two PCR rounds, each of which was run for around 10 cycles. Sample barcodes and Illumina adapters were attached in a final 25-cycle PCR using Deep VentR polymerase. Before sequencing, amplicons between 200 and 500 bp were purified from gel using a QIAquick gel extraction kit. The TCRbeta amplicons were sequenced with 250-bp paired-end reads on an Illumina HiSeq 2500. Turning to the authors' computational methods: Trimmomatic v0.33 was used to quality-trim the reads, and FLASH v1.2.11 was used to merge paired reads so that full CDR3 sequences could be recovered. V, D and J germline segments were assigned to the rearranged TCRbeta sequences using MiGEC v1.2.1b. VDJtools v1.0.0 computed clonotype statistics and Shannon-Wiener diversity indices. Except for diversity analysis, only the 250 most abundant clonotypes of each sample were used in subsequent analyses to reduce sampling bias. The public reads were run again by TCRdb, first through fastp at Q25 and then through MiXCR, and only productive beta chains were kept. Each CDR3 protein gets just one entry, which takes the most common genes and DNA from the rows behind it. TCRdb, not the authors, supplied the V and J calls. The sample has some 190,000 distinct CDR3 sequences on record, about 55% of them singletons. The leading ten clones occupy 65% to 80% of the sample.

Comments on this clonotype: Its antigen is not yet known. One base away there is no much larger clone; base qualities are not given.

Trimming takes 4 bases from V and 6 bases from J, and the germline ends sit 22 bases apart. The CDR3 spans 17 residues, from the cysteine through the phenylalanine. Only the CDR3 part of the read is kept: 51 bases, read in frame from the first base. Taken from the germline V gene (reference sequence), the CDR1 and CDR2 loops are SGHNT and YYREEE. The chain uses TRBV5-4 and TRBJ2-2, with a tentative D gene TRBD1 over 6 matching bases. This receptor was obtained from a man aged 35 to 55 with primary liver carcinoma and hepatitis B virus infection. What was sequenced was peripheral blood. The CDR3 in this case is CASSNPGPGAPSGELFF. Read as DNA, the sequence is TGTGCCAGCAGCAATCCCGGGCCAGGGGCGCCTTCCGGGGAGCTGTTTTTT. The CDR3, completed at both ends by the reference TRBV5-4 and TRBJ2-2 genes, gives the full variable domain ETGVTQSPTHLIKTRGQQVTLRCSSQSGHNTVSWYQQALGQGPQFIFQYYREEENGRGNFPPRFSGLQFPNYSSELNVNALELDDSALYLCASSNPGPGAPSGELFFGEGSRLTVL.